A selection of T cell receptor beta chains follows, all from one sample in a study of blood T cell repertoires in COVID-19. Using immunoSEQ multiplex PCR, the repertoire was profiled, and TCRdb retains in-frame clones only, with some absent. The data show under 350,000 clones, with about 89% seen just once and about 2.7% held by the top ten. Sequenced sample: PBMCs or T cells enriched from blood (not recorded which). Every receptor here comes from a woman between 18 and 29 years old who had recovered from COVID-19. Both conserved end residues are part of each CDR3. The order of the fields is J gene, V gene, clone size, D gene, CDR3 DNA, CDR3 protein. The D gene is left open where the match is weak. Clone sizes are given selectively: once, few, many, or a class where the clone is expanded.

J: TRBJ2-7; V: TRBV4-1; size: .; D: TRBD1; DNA: TGCGCCAGCAGCCAACGGACAGGCCCGCCCTACGAGCAGTACTTC; CDR3: CASSQRTGPPYEQYF
J: TRBJ2-2; V: TRBV9; size: few; D: TRBD1; DNA: TGTGCCAGCAGCCCCTGGGACAGGAACACCGGGGAGCTGTTTTTT; CDR3: CASSPWDRNTGELFF
J: TRBJ2-1; V: TRBV5-1; size: .; D: .; DNA: TGCGCCAGCAGCTTGTTGGGAGGTGAGCAGTTCTTC; CDR3: CASSLLGGEQFF
J: TRBJ2-2; V: TRBV5-1; size: once; D: TRBD2; DNA: TGCGCCAGCAGGGATGCGGGAGTGGGAACCGGGGAGCTGTTTTTT; CDR3: CASRDAGVGTGELFF
J: TRBJ2-1; V: TRBV29-1; size: .; D: TRBD1; DNA: TGCAGCGTTGAAGATGGGACAGGGGCCACACGACGACACAATGAGCAGTTCTTC; CDR3: CSVEDGTGATRRHNEQFF
J: TRBJ2-5; V: TRBV5-1; size: .; D: TRBD1; DNA: TGCGCCAGCAGCACTGGGACAGGAAGGGAGACCCAGTACTTC; CDR3: CASSTGTGRETQYF
J: TRBJ1-1; V: TRBV7-2; size: .; D: TRBD1; DNA: TGTGCCAGCAGCAGTGACAGGGGCTCGTGGACTGAAGCTTTCTTT; CDR3: CASSSDRGSWTEAFF
J: TRBJ1-1; V: TRBV9; size: .; D: .; DNA: TGTGCCAGCAATATTCACACTGAAGCTTTCTTT; CDR3: CASNIHTEAFF
J: TRBJ1-2; V: TRBV5-8; size: .; D: .; DNA: TGTGCCAGCAGCTTGCAGGCAGTTGGGTTCATCTATGGCTACACCTTC; CDR3: CASSLQAVGFIYGYTF
J: TRBJ2-5; V: TRBV5-8; size: .; D: .; DNA: TGTGCCAGCAGATCCGGGGGGCGGGAGACCCAGTACTTC; CDR3: CASRSGGRETQYF
J: TRBJ2-1; V: TRBV7-9; size: many; D: TRBD1; DNA: TGTGCCAGCAGCTCGACAGGGGACCTCCTGTTCTTC; CDR3: CASSSTGDLLFF
J: TRBJ1-4; V: TRBV4-1; size: few; D: TRBD1; DNA: TGCGCCAGCAGCCAAGAGGGGACAGGCCTATGGCTGTTTTTT; CDR3: CASSQEGTGLWLFF
J: TRBJ2-7; V: TRBV28; size: once; D: .; DNA: TGTGCCAGCGCACAGGGTCGTACCTACGAGCAGTACTTC; CDR3: CASAQGRTYEQYF
J: TRBJ1-1; V: TRBV10-3; size: .; D: TRBD1; DNA: TGTGCCATCAGTGAAGACAGGGTATCGGAAGCTTTCTTT; CDR3: CAISEDRVSEAFF
J: TRBJ2-1; V: TRBV19; size: .; D: .; DNA: TGTGCCAGTAGTATAGTGGGAGGTTTAGATGAGCAGTTCTTC; CDR3: CASSIVGGLDEQFF
J: TRBJ1-5; V: TRBV7-2; size: .; D: .; DNA: TGTGCCAGCAGCTCCGCATCAGGTCGGCGCAATCAGCCCCAGCATTTT; CDR3: CASSSASGRRNQPQHF
J: TRBJ2-1; V: TRBV10-2; size: .; D: TRBD2; DNA: TGCGCCAGCCGAACCCTAGCGGGAGGGACATATGAGCAGTTCTTC; CDR3: CASRTLAGGTYEQFF
J: TRBJ2-1; V: TRBV25-1; size: .; D: TRBD2; DNA: TGTGCCAGCAGTGAATATTCAACTAGCGGATACAATGAGCAGTTCTTC; CDR3: CASSEYSTSGYNEQFF
J: TRBJ1-5; V: TRBV7-9; size: .; D: .; DNA: TGTGCCAGCGCAACAGGCAGGGAAGGGAGCAATCAGCCCCAGCATTTT; CDR3: CASATGREGSNQPQHF
J: TRBJ1-1; V: TRBV11-2; size: few; D: TRBD1; DNA: TGTGCCAGCAGTCGACAGGGGGAAGCTTTCTTT; CDR3: CASSRQGEAFF
J: TRBJ1-2; V: TRBV6-5; size: .; D: .; DNA: TGTGCCAGCAGGGAGATCAGGGCCCCTAACTATGGCTACACCTTC; CDR3: CASREIRAPNYGYTF
J: TRBJ2-3; V: TRBV18; size: .; D: .; DNA: TGTGCCAGCTCACCCAGGGAAGGGACAGATACGCAGTATTTT; CDR3: CASSPREGTDTQYF
J: TRBJ1-5; V: TRBV20-1; size: .; D: TRBD1; DNA: TGCAGCCGGGACAGAAATCAGCCCCAGCATTTT; CDR3: CSRDRNQPQHF
J: TRBJ2-5; V: TRBV28; size: .; D: TRBD1; DNA: TGTGCCAGCAGTTTAGGGGACAGGGAACAAGAGACCCAGTACTTC; CDR3: CASSLGDREQETQYF
J: TRBJ1-3; V: TRBV6-6; size: few; D: TRBD1; DNA: TGTGCCAGCAAACAGGGGGCATTAGGAAACACCATATATTTT; CDR3: CASKQGALGNTIYF
J: TRBJ1-6; V: TRBV2; size: few; D: .; DNA: TGTGCCAGCATGCAAGGCCCCCAGGGATCACCCCTCCACTTT; CDR3: CASMQGPQGSPLHF
J: TRBJ1-3; V: TRBV28; size: .; D: .; DNA: TGTGCCAGCAGTTCGGTAAACACCATATATTTT; CDR3: CASSSVNTIYF
J: TRBJ1-1; V: TRBV5-4; size: .; D: TRBD1; DNA: TGTGCCAGCAGCTTTAAGGGGGCTGACTCCGCAGCTTTCTTT; CDR3: CASSFKGADSAAFF
J: TRBJ1-1; V: TRBV29-1; size: .; D: .; DNA: TGCAGCGTTGTAGGGCACGGGGGGAACACTGAAGCTTTCTTT; CDR3: CSVVGHGGNTEAFF
J: TRBJ2-5; V: TRBV6-5; size: .; D: TRBD1; DNA: TGTGCCAGCAGGGACAGGGCGGAGACCCAGTACTTC; CDR3: CASRDRAETQYF
J: TRBJ2-7; V: TRBV29-1; size: .; D: TRBD1; DNA: TGCAGCGTTGGGGACAGGGACTCCTACGAGCAGTACTTC; CDR3: CSVGDRDSYEQYF
J: TRBJ1-2; V: TRBV28; size: few; D: TRBD1; DNA: TGTGCCAGCAGCTGGAACCCAACACCGGGACAGGGATACTATGGCTACACCTTC; CDR3: CASSWNPTPGQGYYGYTF